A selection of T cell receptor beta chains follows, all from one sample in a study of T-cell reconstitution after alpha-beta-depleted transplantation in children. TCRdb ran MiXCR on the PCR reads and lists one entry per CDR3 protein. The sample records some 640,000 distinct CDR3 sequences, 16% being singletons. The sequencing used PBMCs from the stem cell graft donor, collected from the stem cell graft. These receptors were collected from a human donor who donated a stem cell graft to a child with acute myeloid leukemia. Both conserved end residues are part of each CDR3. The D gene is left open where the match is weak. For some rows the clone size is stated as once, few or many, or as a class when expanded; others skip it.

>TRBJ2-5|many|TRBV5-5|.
TGTGCCAGCAGCTTCATTGGGACGGGGGGCTGGGGAAAGACCCAGTACTTC
CASSFIGTGGWGKTQYF
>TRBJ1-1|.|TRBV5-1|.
TGCGCCAGCAGCACGTTACAGGGGAACACTGAAGCTTTCTTT
CASSTLQGNTEAFF
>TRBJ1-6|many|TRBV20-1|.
TGCAGTGCTAGAGGTTGGGGTACAGGGTTGGATTCACCCCTCCACTTT
CSARGWGTGLDSPLHF
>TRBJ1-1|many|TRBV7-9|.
TGTGCCAGCAGCTTAGTAGTGAACACTGAAGCTTTCTTT
CASSLVVNTEAFF
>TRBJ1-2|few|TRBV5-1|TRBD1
TGCGCCAGCAGCTTATCCAGGGGGAATGGCTACACCTTC
CASSLSRGNGYTF
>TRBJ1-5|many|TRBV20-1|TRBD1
TGCAGTGCTACCGACGGACAGGTCAATCAGCCCCAGCATTTT
CSATDGQVNQPQHF
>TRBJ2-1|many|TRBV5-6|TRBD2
TGTGCCAGCAGCTTGGGACTAGCGTGGGACAATGAGCAGTTCTTC
CASSLGLAWDNEQFF
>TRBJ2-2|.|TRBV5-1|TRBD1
TGCGCCAGCAGCTTACGACAGGGTGGCACCGGGGAGCTGTTTTTT
CASSLRQGGTGELFF
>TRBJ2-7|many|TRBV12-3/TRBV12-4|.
TGTGCCAGCAGTGCGCTCAGAGCCTACGAGCAGTACTTC
CASSALRAYEQYF
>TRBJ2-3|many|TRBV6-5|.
TGTGCCAGCAGTTACTATCGAGTGACCGCGAGCACAGATACGCAGTATTTT
CASSYYRVTASTDTQYF